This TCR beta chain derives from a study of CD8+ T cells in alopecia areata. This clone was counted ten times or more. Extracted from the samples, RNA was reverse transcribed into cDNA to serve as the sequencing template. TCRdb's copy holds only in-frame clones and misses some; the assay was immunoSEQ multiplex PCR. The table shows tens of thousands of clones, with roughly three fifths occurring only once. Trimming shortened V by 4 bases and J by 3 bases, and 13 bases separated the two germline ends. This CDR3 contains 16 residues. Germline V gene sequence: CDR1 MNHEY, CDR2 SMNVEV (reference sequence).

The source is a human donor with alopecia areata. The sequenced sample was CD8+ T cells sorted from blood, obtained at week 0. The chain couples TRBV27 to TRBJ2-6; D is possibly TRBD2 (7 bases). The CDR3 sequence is CASSSMGGLGANVLTF. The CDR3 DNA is TGTGCCAGCAGTTCAATGGGGGGGCTTGGGGCCAACGTCCTGACTTTC.